The 26 T cell receptor beta chains in this list originate from one sample, sequenced in a study of T cell responses to AZD1222 COVID-19 vaccine. Profiling relied on immunoSEQ multiplex PCR, and the TCRdb table lists in-frame clones only, not all of them. The sample carries some 120,000 clones, more than 65% recorded once. Material: peripheral blood, obtained 28 days after the second AZD1222 dose. Every receptor here comes from an adult who received the AZD1222 COVID-19 vaccine.

V gene TRBV15 combines with J gene TRBJ1-4; the D is unclear. Trimming took off 5 bases at V and 5 bases at J, with 9 bases between the two ends. This CDR3 comprises 13 residues. CDR1 and CDR2 (germline): LNHNV, YYDKDF (reference sequence). CDR3 in amino acids: CATSPRFNEKLFF. The DNA for the CDR3 is TGTGCCACCAGCCCCAGGTTCAATGAAAAACTGTTTTTT.

This sequence joins TRBV7-2 and TRBJ2-5; perhaps TRBD2 as D (7 bases). Germline V gives CDR1 SGHTA, CDR2 FQGNSA. The CDR3 runs 16 residues. The ends were cut back, 1 base at V and 4 bases at J, with 16 bases in the middle. In DNA form, the CDR3 reads TGTGCCAGCAGCTTAGGTTCCCAGGGGAGGGGAGAGACCCAGTACTTC. It translates to CASSLGSQGRGETQYF. The full variable domain, rest sourced from reference TRBV7-2 and TRBJ2-5, is GAGVSQSPSNKVTEKGKDVELRCDPISGHTALYWYRQSLGQGLEFLIYFQGNSAPDKSGLPSDRFSAERTGGSVSTLTIQRTQQEDSAVYLCASSLGSQGRGETQYFGPGTRLLVL.

This sequence joins TRBV29-1 and TRBJ2-1; D is possibly TRBD2 (5 bases). This CDR3 is 13 amino acids long. V was clipped by 7 bases and J by 6 bases, with 16 bases between them. Germline lookup yields CDR1 SQVTM and CDR2 ANQGSEA. CDR3 loop: CSGAHLLGNEQFF. CDR3 bases: TGCAGCGGTGCACACCTACTAGGCAATGAGCAGTTCTTC.

The chain combines TRBV11-2 with TRBJ2-7; no reliable D call. V dropped 0 bases and J dropped 2 bases, with 8 bases sitting between them. Germline-derived CDR1 and CDR2 are SGHAT and FQNNGV. The CDR3 is made up of 14 amino acids. The CDR3 DNA follows: TGTGCCAGCAGCTTAGATCCAGCCACCTACGAGCAGTACTTC. This sequence encodes CASSLDPATYEQYF. The full variable domain, rest sourced from reference TRBV11-2 and TRBJ2-7, is EAGVAQSPRYKIIEKRQSVAFWCNPISGHATLYWYQQILGQGPKLLIQFQNNGVVDDSQLPKDRFSAERLKGVDSTLKIQPAKLEDSAVYLCASSLDPATYEQYFGPGTRLTVT.

The chain is built from TRBV24-1 and TRBJ1-1, with D unclear. The germline V gene encodes CDR1 KGHDR and CDR2 SFDVKD. V shed 5 bases and J shed 0 bases, with 6 bases lying between them. The CDR3 sequence is 13 residues long. This chain's CDR3 is CATSAGLNTEAFF. CDR3 nucleotides: TGTGCCACCAGTGCAGGTTTGAACACTGAAGCTTTCTTT.

The rearrangement uses TRBV28 and TRBJ1-6; 8 nucleotides line up with TRBD1. Germline CDR1 reads MDHEN; CDR2 reads SYDVKM. The V and J ends lost 2 bases and 9 bases, in that order; junction bases with no gene match: 12. CDR3 length: 17 amino acids. CDR3 sequence: CASSLNNLRGLASPLHF. In DNA form, the CDR3 reads TGTGCCAGCAGTTTAAACAACCTCAGGGGGCTAGCTTCACCCCTCCACTTT.

The chain carries TRBV3-1 (or the pseudogene TRBV3-2) and TRBJ1-2, with unresolved D. Trimming left V 3 bases short and J 5 bases short, with 10 bases between. CDR1 and CDR2 from the germline V gene are LGHDT and YNNKEL (reference sequence). The CDR3 is 13 amino acids. CDR3 in amino acids: CASSHGSFYGYTF. Written as DNA, the CDR3 is TGTGCCAGCAGCCATGGCAGTTTTTATGGCTACACCTTC.

The V call is TRBV19, the J call TRBJ2-3, with 15 bases identical to TRBD2. Germline CDR1 is LNHDA and CDR2 is SQIVND (reference sequence). Losses at the gene ends were 4 bases for V and 2 bases for J; bases not matched to a gene: 7. The CDR3 covers 18 residues. CDR3 sequence (DNA): TGTGCCAGTAGTAACTGGGGGACTAGCGGGGGGTACACAGATACGCAGTATTTT. Translated, it gives CASSNWGTSGGYTDTQYF.

The chain uses TRBV4-1 and TRBJ1-2; TRBD1 matches at 8 bases. Germline CDR1 MGHRA, CDR2 YSYEKL. The trim removed 1 base at V and 6 bases at J, leaving 7 bases unmatched. The CDR3 has 15 amino acids. The DNA for the CDR3 is TGCGCCAGCAGCCAAGTGCAGGGGGCGGGGGATGGCTACACCTTC. It codes for CASSQVQGAGDGYTF.

This rearrangement joins TRBV7-2 to TRBJ1-4, with D perhaps matching TRBD1 (6 bases). CDR1 is SGHTA, CDR2 FQGNSA, per germline. Trimming removed 3 bases at V and 3 bases at J, with 17 bases between. The CDR3 loop spans 17 amino acids. CDR3 bases: TGTGCCAGCAGCTTGGGGGCAGGGAGTATATCTAATGAAAAACTGTTTTTT. Translated, it gives CASSLGAGSISNEKLFF.

This sequence joins TRBV6-6 and TRBJ2-7; D gene uncertain. CDR3 length equals 15 residues. V lost 2 bases, J lost 0 bases, and 11 bases lay in between. The germline gives CDR1 MNHNY, CDR2 SVGAGI (reference sequence). The CDR3 spells CASSYKGMSSYEQYF. CDR3 nucleotide sequence: TGTGCCAGCAGTTACAAGGGAATGAGCTCCTACGAGCAGTACTTC.

The chain carries TRBV3-1 (or the pseudogene TRBV3-2) and TRBJ2-2; TRBD1 is a possible D gene (6 bases). The CDR3 covers 16 residues. Germline values: CDR1 LGHDT, CDR2 YNNKEL (reference sequence). V shed 4 bases and J shed 2 bases, with 14 bases lying between them. CDR3 nucleotides: TGTGCCAGCAGCCGGCGACAGGCGCACAACACCGGGGAGCTGTTTTTT. Translation gives CASSRRQAHNTGELFF.

The CDR3 sequence is CASSLSEGTEAFF. DNA of the CDR3: TGTGCCAGCAGTTTATCCGAGGGAACTGAAGCTTTCTTT. The chain couples TRBV12-3 or TRBV12-4 to TRBJ1-1; unclear D gene. The CDR3 totals 13 residues. Trimming cost V 2 bases and J 5 bases, with 9 bases left between them.

The chain joins TRBV3-1 (or the pseudogene TRBV3-2) to TRBJ2-7; D unclear. Germline CDR1 is LGHDT and CDR2 is YNNKEL (reference sequence). V gave up 5 bases and J gave up 2 bases, with 10 bases separating them. The CDR3 has 13 amino acids. CDR3 in amino acids: CASSSGLTYEQYF. The CDR3 nucleotides read TGTGCCAGCAGCTCGGGTCTTACCTACGAGCAGTACTTC.

The rearrangement joins TRBV27 to TRBJ1-6; TRBD1 is a possible D gene (6 bases). The V gene lost 1 base and the J gene lost 1 base, with 8 bases spanning the gap. Germline V CDR1 and CDR2: MNHEY, SMNVEV (reference sequence). This CDR3 comprises 16 residues. CDR3 DNA: TGTGCCAGCAGTTTATGGGGGCTTTCCTATAATTCACCCCTCCACTTT. Encoded protein: CASSLWGLSYNSPLHF.

Notes on this clone: The junction and the germline gene differ at one end; a read error may be behind it. The rearrangement links TRBV6-4 to TRBJ2-3; 7 bases map to TRBD1. The CDR3 is made up of 15 amino acids. Germline assignment: CDR1 MRHNA and CDR2 SNTAGT. The CDR3 DNA reads as TGTGCCGGCAGTGACGGAACAGGGGAGACAGATACGCAGTATTTT. It encodes CAGSDGTGETDTQYF.

CDR3 sequence: CAWSVQSNSPLHF. The CDR3 region has the DNA TGTGCCTGGAGTGTGCAGAGCAATTCACCCCTCCACTTT. V is TRBV30 and J is TRBJ1-6; no clear D. V was shortened by 0 bases and J by 7 bases, with 7 bases between the two germline ends. The CDR3 has 13 residues. CDR1 is GTSNPN, CDR2 SVGIG, per germline (reference sequence).

The V call is TRBV28, the J call TRBJ1-1, with D perhaps matching TRBD1 (5 bases). V lost 0 bases to trimming and J lost 1 base, with 9 bases between them. Germline values: CDR1 MDHEN, CDR2 SYDVKM. The CDR3 sequence is 15 residues long. Here the CDR3 DNA reads TGTGCCAGCAGTTTATGGGGACTCCCGAACACTGAAGCTTTCTTT. The encoded protein is CASSLWGLPNTEAFF.

The chain couples TRBV5-1 to TRBJ1-1; 9 nucleotides line up with TRBD1. V was pared by 4 bases and J by 1 base, with 11 bases of the junction left unmatched. CDR1 is SGHRS and CDR2 is YFSETQ in the germline V gene. CDR3 length: 17 amino acids. Here the CDR3 DNA reads TGCGCCAGCAGCCTCCAGACAGGGGGTTTTCAGAACACTGAAGCTTTCTTT. It codes for CASSLQTGGFQNTEAFF.

The chain joins TRBV5-8 to TRBJ2-7, with D tentatively TRBD1 (8 bases). Germline V lookup: CDR1 SGHTS, CDR2 YDEGEE. CDR3 length equals 14 residues. V gave up 6 bases and J gave up 7 bases, with 20 bases separating them. CDR3 amino acids: CASNRLQGGVEQYF. CDR3 DNA: TGTGCCAGCAACCGGTTACAGGGGGGGGTAGAGCAGTACTTC.

J is TRBJ2-7 and V is TRBV18; D unclear. Trimming removed 8 bases at V and 2 bases at J, with 13 bases between. The CDR3 has 13 residues. Germline V gives CDR1 KGHSH, CDR2 LQKENI. CDR3 in DNA: TGTGCCAGCCGCAGGAACTTTCCCTACGAGCAGTACTTC. Translated, it gives CASRRNFPYEQYF.

This chain joins TRBV29-1 and TRBJ2-5, with D possibly matching TRBD2 (6 bases). The CDR3 runs to 12 residues. Germline V gene lookup returns CDR1 SQVTM and CDR2 ANQGSEA. With 8 bases removed from V and 5 bases from J, the gap between germline ends came to 15 bases. The CDR3 DNA sequence: TGCAGCTCGGGGGTAGGGAGGGAGACCCAGTACTTC. It specifies CSSGVGRETQYF.

The chain joins TRBV19 to TRBJ2-1, with TRBD2 matching 9 bases. CDR3 length: 20 amino acids. Trimming at V came to 1 base and at J to 3 bases, leaving 16 bases not matched to a gene. Germline V gives CDR1 LNHDA, CDR2 SQIVND (reference sequence). The CDR3 coding sequence is TGTGCCAGTAGTATAGGTGGCGGGGGGGCGCGGTATGGGGTCTACAATGAGCAGTTCTTC. Translating gives CASSIGGGGARYGVYNEQFF.

The chain uses TRBV19 and TRBJ1-5; 7 bases line up with TRBD1. Germline V CDR1 and CDR2: LNHDA, SQIVND (reference sequence). This CDR3 comprises 14 residues. V lost 7 bases, J lost 7 bases, and 10 bases stayed unmatched. The CDR3 loop is CASTFGQATQPQHF. The CDR3, as DNA: TGTGCCAGTACTTTCGGACAGGCGACCCAGCCCCAGCATTTT.

V and J are TRBV5-7 and TRBJ1-6; 9 bases fit TRBD1. TRBV5-7 belongs to the ORF category, with a function that is uncertain. The CDR3 runs to 17 residues. After removal of 0 bases from V and 5 bases from J, the junction contained 6 bases not matched to a gene. CDR3 sequence: CASSLAWDREDNSPLHF. The CDR3 coding sequence is TGTGCCAGCAGCTTGGCTTGGGACAGGGAGGATAATTCACCCCTCCACTTT.

The V gene is TRBV3-1 (or the pseudogene TRBV3-2), the J gene TRBJ2-1; no firm D call. Germline V gene lookup returns CDR1 LGHDT and CDR2 YNNKEL (reference sequence). This CDR3 has 11 residues. The V end lost 1 base, the J end lost 10 bases, and 5 bases lay between the germline ends. The CDR3 region is CASSQVGEQFF. Here the CDR3 DNA reads TGTGCCAGCAGCCAAGTGGGAGAGCAGTTCTTC.